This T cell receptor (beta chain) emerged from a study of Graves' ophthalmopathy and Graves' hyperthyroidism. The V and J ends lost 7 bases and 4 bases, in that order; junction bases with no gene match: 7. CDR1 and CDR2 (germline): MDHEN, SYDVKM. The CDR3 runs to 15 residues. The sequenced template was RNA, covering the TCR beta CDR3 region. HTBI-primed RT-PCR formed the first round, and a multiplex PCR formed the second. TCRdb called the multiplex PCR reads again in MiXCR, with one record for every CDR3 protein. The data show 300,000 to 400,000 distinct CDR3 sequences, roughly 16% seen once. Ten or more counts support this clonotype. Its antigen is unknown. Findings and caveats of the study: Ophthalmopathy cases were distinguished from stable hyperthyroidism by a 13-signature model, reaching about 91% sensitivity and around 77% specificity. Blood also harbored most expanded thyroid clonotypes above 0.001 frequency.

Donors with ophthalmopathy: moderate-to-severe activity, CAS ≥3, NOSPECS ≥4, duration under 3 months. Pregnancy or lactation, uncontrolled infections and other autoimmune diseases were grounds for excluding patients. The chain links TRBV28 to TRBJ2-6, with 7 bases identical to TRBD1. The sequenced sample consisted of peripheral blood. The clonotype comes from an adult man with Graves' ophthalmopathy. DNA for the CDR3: TGTGCCAGCACCCCAACAGGGGCCGGGGCCAACGTCCTGACTTTC. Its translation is CASTPTGAGANVLTF. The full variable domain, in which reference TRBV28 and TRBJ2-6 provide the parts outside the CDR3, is DVKVTQSSRYLVKRTGEKVFLECVQDMDHENMFWYRQDPGLGLRLIYFSYDVKMKEKGDIPEGYSVSREKKERFSLILESASTNQTSMYLCASTPTGAGANVLTFGAGSRLTVL.